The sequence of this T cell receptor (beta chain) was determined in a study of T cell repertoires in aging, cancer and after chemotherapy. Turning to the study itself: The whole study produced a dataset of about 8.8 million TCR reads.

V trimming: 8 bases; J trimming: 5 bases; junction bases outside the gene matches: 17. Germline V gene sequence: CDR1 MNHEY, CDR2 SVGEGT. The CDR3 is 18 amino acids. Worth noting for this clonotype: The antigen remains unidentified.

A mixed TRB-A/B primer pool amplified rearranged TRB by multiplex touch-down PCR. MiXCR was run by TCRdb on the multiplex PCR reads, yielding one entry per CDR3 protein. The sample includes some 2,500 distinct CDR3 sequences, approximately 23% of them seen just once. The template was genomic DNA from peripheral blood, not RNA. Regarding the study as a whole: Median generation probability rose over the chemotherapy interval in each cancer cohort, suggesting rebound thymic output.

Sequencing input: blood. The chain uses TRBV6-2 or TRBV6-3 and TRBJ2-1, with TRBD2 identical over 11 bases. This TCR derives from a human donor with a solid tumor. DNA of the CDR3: TGTGCCAGCCCTGACAGGGTAGCTAGCGGGAGGCAAGACAATGAGCAGTTCTTC. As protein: CASPDRVASGRQDNEQFF.